Below are 10 T cell receptor beta chains sequenced from a single sample in a study of T cell changes during pregnancy in multiple sclerosis. Produced via immunoSEQ multiplex PCR; TCRdb's table is partial and in-frame only. Of tens of thousands of clones detected, 91% appear once; the ten largest clones hold over 1.5%. Here the sequenced sample was peripheral blood, taken after pregnancy. The source of these receptors is a female donor in good health, enrolled as a control in a pregnancy study.

The chain recombines TRBV2 with TRBJ1-5; 9 bases map to TRBD1. Germline lookup yields CDR1 SNHLY and CDR2 FYNNEI. The CDR3 contains 18 residues. V lost 8 bases to trimming and J lost 0 bases; unmatched junction nucleotides: 14. The CDR3 DNA is TGTGCCAGCGGTATAAGTGCTGGGACAGGGTCTAGCAATCAGCCCCAGCATTTT. It is translated as CASGISAGTGSSNQPQHF.

The chain employs TRBV28 and TRBJ1-6, with D perhaps TRBD1 (6 bases). The V end was cut by 6 bases, the J end by 13 bases, with 22 bases between. This CDR3 contains 15 residues. Germline V gene sequence: CDR1 MDHEN, CDR2 SYDVKM. The DNA of the CDR3 is TGTGCCAGCAGAGAATACATACAGGGAAAAGTGCCCCTCCACTTT. This translates into CASREYIQGKVPLHF.

This chain joins TRBV28 and TRBJ1-2, with D possibly TRBD1 on 5 matching bases. This CDR3 has 13 amino acids. Trimming took off 2 bases at V and 6 bases at J, with 10 bases between the two ends. Germline V gene data show CDR1 as MDHEN and CDR2 as SYDVKM. The CDR3 DNA is TGTGCCAGCAGTTTAAGACAGCTAAATGGCTACACCTTC. This sequence encodes CASSLRQLNGYTF.

The genes are TRBV14 and TRBJ2-1; TRBD2 matches 7 bases. Germline lookup yields CDR1 SGHDN and CDR2 FVKESK. The CDR3 sequence is 16 residues long. With V trimmed by 0 bases and J by 6 bases, 8 bases remained unmatched. CDR3 in DNA: TGTGCCAGCAGCCAAGATCCGGGACTACAATTCAATGAGCAGTTCTTC. It encodes CASSQDPGLQFNEQFF.

In its sample, this clone was seen once. The chain links TRBV7-8 to TRBJ1-1; the D gene is possibly TRBD1 (5 bases). The CDR3 consists of 15 residues. Germline values: CDR1 SGHVS, CDR2 FQNEAQ. Trimming pared 2 bases from V and 0 bases from J, leaving 10 bases between. CDR3 bases: TGTGCCAGCAGCTTAAGGGGATCCCTGAACACTGAAGCTTTCTTT. Encoded protein: CASSLRGSLNTEAFF.

This chain connects TRBV6-1 to TRBJ1-2, with TRBD1 matching 10 bases. Trimming took 8 bases from V and 3 from J; bases not matched to a gene: 6. Per germline, CDR1 MNHNS and CDR2 SASEGT. This CDR3 region has 14 residues. This CDR3 is CASAGTGDYYGYTF. The CDR3 DNA reads TGTGCCAGCGCCGGGACAGGGGACTACTATGGCTACACCTTC.

This chain uses TRBV2 with TRBJ2-4; TRBD1 agrees at 8 bases. Per germline, CDR1 SNHLY and CDR2 FYNNEI. The ends lost 11 bases at V and 0 bases at J; junction bases unmatched: 9. This CDR3 contains 15 residues. CDR3 sequence: CALTGGGEAKNIQYF. CDR3 bases: TGTGCCCTAACAGGGGGTGGAGAAGCCAAAAACATTCAGTACTTC.

Only one count was recorded for this clone. In DNA form, the CDR3 reads TGTGCCAGCAGTGAAAGCTCTAGTAGAATTACCTACGAGCAGTACTTC. It translates to CASSESSSRITYEQYF. V usage is TRBV6-1 and J usage is TRBJ2-7; D not resolved. There are 16 residues in the CDR3. The ends were cut back, 2 bases at V and 2 bases at J, with 16 bases in the middle. Per the germline V gene, CDR1 is MNHNS and CDR2 is SASEGT.

This clone was seen only once. The rearrangement links TRBV5-6 to TRBJ2-1; TRBD1 aligns across 7 bases. Unmatched junction bases numbered 3, after V lost 6 bases and J lost 3 bases. Germline CDR1 and CDR2: SGHDT and YYEEEE. The CDR3 has 13 residues. The CDR3 DNA sequence: TGTGCCAGCACCCGGGACAGCTACAATGAGCAGTTCTTC. Its protein is CASTRDSYNEQFF.

The chain carries TRBV10-3 and TRBJ1-1; D is ambiguous. V lost 7 bases and J 1 base, leaving 16 bases between the germline ends. CDR1 ENHRY and CDR2 SYGVKD come from the germline V gene. This CDR3 is 15 amino acids long. CDR3 DNA sequence: TGTGCCATCAATGGGGTTGAGGGAGGGAACACTGAAGCTTTCTTT. Encoded protein: CAINGVEGGNTEAFF.